These T cell receptor beta chains were read from a single sample in a study of cytomegalovirus exposure and HLA in healthy donors. Assay: immunoSEQ multiplex PCR; the TCRdb copy retains only in-frame clones and omits some. The sample shows about 180,000 clones, around 80% of them seen only once. Sequenced input: PBMCs. The receptors shown here come from a woman aged 30 to 39 in good health and CMV-seronegative. The conserved cysteine and the conserved F or W are not part of the CDR3 here.

v_call,cdr3_aa
TRBV4-2,ASSQDGQGLTEAF
TRBV1,TSSHRRTVYEQY
TRBV19,ASSIRNRGQGNTEAF
TRBV6-5,ASSYAGNPSYEQY
TRBV6-1,ASSNRDEQF
TRBV30,AWKDPGRTEAF
TRBV30,AWRRSGGLGEKLF
TRBV30,AWSDRGEAF
TRBV5-3,ARSLAGVMRQPQH
TRBV7-9,ASSLGGQTYGYT
TRBV6-4,ASSDGTSTGELF
TRBV4-3,ASSQVQTTGELF
TRBV13,ASSFRSVGNTIY
TRBV7-6,ASSLGVGELF
TRBV4-3,ASSPHAGDGYT
TRBV29-1,SATGSGETQY
TRBV4-2,ASSRDRVGNSPLH
TRBV18,ASSPLPGQTFTGELF
TRBV5-6,ASSLGQTEAF
TRBV5-1,ASSLAQGASYEQY
TRBV6-1,ASSEGTNTEAF
TRBV10-1,ASSRGDEQY
TRBV7-7,ASSRLAGAGDTQY
TRBV7-2,ASSSRGTGGHNEQF
TRBV23-1,ASSQSNPSPRRAYEQY
TRBV10-3,AIRGTVENTDTQY
TRBV4-3,ASSQVGTGVYNEQF
TRBV29-1,SVDRGPRDTQY
TRBV11-2,ASSSRQSYEQY
TRBV6-5,ASSRSGGWETQY
TRBV2,ASSVGQGGSTGELF
TRBV4-3,ASSQRDTKETQY
TRBV7-8,ASSPLKGRGTYEQY
TRBV11-3,ASSLGLAGINEQF
TRBV11-2,ASSSTRGWHTEAF
TRBV19,ASKGRTGIYGYT
TRBV4-1,ASSQGGTEYNEQF
TRBV20-1,SASTNGELF
TRBV6-1,ASTKTGSDTEAF
TRBV27,ASSLSFRDSIYNEQF
TRBV7-9,ASSGRGGYYEQY
TRBV5-6,ASSLGQGAGGYT
TRBV7-9,ASSLGLNSGNTIY
TRBV7-9,ASSRDWTSTDTQY
TRBV11-2,ASSLGSPGDGYT
TRBV19,ASTRLRAGETEAF
TRBV5-6,ASSLDRVSTGELF
TRBV5-1,ASSSSATNEKLF
TRBV6-6,ASSYSADTEAF
TRBV4-2,ASSQVPGEGIYYGYT
TRBV7-2,ASSRAGQETQY
TRBV28,ASSPTGNEQY
TRBV7-8,ASSPSGLAGGETQY
TRBV5-1,ASSRVGQGASGANVLT
TRBV7-8,ASTLGGRPDTQY